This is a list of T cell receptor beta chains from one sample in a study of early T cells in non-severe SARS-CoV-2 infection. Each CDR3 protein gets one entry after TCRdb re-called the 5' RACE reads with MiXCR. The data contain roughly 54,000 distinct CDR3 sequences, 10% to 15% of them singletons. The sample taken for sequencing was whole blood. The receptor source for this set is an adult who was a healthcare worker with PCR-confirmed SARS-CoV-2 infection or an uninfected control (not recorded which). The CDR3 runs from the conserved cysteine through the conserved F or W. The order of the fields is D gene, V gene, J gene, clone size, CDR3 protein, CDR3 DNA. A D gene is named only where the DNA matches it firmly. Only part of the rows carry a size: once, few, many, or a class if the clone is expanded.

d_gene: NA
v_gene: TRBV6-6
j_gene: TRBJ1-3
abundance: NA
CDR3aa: CASSYWGSDSGNTIYF
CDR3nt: TGTGCCAGCAGTTACTGGGGGAGCGACTCTGGAAACACCATATATTTT

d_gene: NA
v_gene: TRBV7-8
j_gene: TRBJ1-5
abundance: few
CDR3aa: CASSLMDSNQPQHF
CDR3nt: TGTGCCAGCAGCTTAATGGACAGCAATCAGCCCCAGCATTTT

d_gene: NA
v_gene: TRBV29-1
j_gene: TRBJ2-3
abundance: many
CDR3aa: CSVGSSSDTQYF
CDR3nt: TGCAGCGTTGGCTCTAGTAGCGATACGCAGTATTTT

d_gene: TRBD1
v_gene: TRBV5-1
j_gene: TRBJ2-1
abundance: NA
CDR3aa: CASSSGVKGADNEQFF
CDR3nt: TGCGCCAGCAGCTCCGGGGTTAAGGGGGCGGACAATGAGCAGTTCTTC

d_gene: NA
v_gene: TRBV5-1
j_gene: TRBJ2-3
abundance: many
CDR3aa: CASNEDDFSDTQYF
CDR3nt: TGCGCCAGCAACGAGGACGACTTTTCGGATACGCAGTATTTT

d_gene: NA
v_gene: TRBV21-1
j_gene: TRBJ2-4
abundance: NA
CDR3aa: CVSSRGGALAKNIQYF
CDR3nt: TGTGTCAGCAGCCGCGGAGGGGCTTTAGCCAAAAACATTCAGTACTTC

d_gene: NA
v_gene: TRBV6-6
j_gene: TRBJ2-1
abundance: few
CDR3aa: CASSYSQGNNEQFF
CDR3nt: TGTGCCAGCAGTTACTCCCAGGGAAACAATGAGCAGTTCTTC

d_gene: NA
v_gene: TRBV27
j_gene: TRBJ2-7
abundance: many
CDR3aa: CASSLQGSAVYEQYF
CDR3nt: TGTGCCAGCAGTTTACAGGGGAGCGCGGTTTACGAGCAGTACTTC

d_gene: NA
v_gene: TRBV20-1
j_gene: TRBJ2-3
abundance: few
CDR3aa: CSVRGTTQYF
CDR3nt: TGCAGTGTCAGGGGAACTACGCAGTATTTT

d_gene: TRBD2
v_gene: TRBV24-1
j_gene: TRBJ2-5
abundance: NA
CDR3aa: CATSLGAGGRLQETQYF
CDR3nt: TGTGCCACCAGTCTGGGGGCTGGCGGGAGGCTCCAAGAGACCCAGTACTTC

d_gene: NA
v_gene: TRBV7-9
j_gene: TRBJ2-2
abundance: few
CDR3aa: CASSRTEGFTGELFF
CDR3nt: TGTGCCAGCAGCCGGACGGAGGGGTTCACCGGGGAGCTGTTTTTT

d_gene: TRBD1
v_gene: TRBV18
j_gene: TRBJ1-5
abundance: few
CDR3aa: CASSQGQGSYQPQHF
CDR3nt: TGTGCCAGCTCACAAGGACAGGGTAGCTATCAGCCCCAGCATTTT

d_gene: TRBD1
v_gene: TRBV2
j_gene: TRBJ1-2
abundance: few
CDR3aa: CASEDRDAYGYTF
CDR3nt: TGTGCCAGCGAGGACAGGGATGCCTATGGCTACACCTTC

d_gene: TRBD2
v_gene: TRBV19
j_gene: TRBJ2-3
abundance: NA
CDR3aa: CASSILAGGSDTQYF
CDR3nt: TGTGCCAGTAGTATACTAGCGGGTGGTTCAGATACGCAGTATTTT

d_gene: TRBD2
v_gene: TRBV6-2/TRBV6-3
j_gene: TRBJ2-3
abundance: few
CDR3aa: CASSYTGTSGRFATDTQYF
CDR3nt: TGTGCCAGCAGTTACACCGGGACTAGCGGGAGGTTCGCCACAGATACGCAGTATTTT

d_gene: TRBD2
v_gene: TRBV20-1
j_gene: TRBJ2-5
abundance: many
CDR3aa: CSARDLRGGYQETQYF
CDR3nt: TGCAGTGCTAGAGATCTTCGGGGGGGATACCAAGAGACCCAGTACTTC

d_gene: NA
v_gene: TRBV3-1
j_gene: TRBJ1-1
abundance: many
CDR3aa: CASSQDRDTEAFF
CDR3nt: TGTGCCAGCAGCCAAGACAGGGACACTGAAGCTTTCTTT

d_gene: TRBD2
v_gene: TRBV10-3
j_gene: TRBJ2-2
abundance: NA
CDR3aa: CAISEVSGGTGELFF
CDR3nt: TGTGCCATCAGTGAAGTCAGCGGGGGAACCGGGGAGCTGTTTTTT

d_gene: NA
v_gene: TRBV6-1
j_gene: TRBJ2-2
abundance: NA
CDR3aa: CASSFQGSSLPGELFF
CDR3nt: TGTGCCAGCAGTTTTCAAGGAAGCAGTCTGCCCGGGGAGCTGTTTTTT

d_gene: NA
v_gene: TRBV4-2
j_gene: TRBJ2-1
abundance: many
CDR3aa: CASSSTVYNEQFF
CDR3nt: TGTGCCAGCAGCTCAACGGTTTACAATGAGCAGTTCTTC

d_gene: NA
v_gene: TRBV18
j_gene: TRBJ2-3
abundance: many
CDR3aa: CASSPTTRNTDTQYF
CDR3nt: TGTGCCAGCTCACCTACGACCCGAAACACAGATACGCAGTATTTT

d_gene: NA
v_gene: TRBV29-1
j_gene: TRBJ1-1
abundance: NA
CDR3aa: CSVEQGRGTEAFF
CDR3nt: TGCAGCGTTGAACAGGGAAGGGGCACTGAAGCTTTCTTT

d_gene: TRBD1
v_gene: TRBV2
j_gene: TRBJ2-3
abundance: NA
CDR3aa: CASKDRGSTDTQYF
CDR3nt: TGTGCCAGCAAGGACAGGGGAAGCACAGATACGCAGTATTTT

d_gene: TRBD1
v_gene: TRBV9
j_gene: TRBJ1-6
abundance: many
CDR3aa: CASSVEGQGWTPLHF
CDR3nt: TGTGCCAGCAGCGTAGAGGGACAGGGTTGGACACCCCTCCACTTT

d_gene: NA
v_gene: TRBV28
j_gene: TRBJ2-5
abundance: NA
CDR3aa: CASMVSETQYF
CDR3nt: TGTGCCAGCATGGTTAGCGAGACCCAGTACTTC

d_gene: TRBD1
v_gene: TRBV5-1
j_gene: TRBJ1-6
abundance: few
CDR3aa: CASSLTPGQGYSPLHF
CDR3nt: TGCGCCAGCAGTTTGACGCCCGGACAGGGCTATTCACCCCTCCACTTT

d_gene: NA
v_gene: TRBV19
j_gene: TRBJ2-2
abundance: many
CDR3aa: CASSIVGGSNTGELFF
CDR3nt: TGTGCCAGTAGTATAGTTGGGGGTTCGAACACCGGGGAGCTGTTTTTT